This TCR beta chain was sequenced during a study of T-cell memory formation after mild COVID-19. As for the study in general: Largely, the TCR clusters proved donor specific.

As to this clonotype: No antigen is known for it.

V trimming: 8 bases; J trimming: 1 base; junction bases outside the gene matches: 3. The CDR3 loop spans 13 amino acids. The germline V gene encodes CDR1 LNHDA and CDR2 SQIVND (reference sequence). Study results and limitations: Clones that contracted from day 15 to 85 had balanced CD4/CD8; later expanders were CD4+ biased.

From the 5' RACE reads, TCRdb called clonotypes with MiXCR, one entry per CDR3 protein. The table lists 300,000 to 400,000 distinct CDR3 sequences, over 25% of them singletons. Sequencing was performed on PBMCs or a T cell subset sorted from them (not recorded which). The chain employs TRBV19 and TRBJ2-3; 7 nucleotides match TRBD2. The sequence came from an adult woman who had mild COVID-19 (a few samples of this study predate the infection). Cell type and time point are not known. CDR3 sequence reads: CASRGEGTDTQYF. The DNA of the CDR3 is TGTGCCAGTCGGGGGGAGGGCACAGATACGCAGTATTTT.